This record concerns one TCR beta chain sequence. Its antigen is not known. TCRdb reanalyzed the 5' RACE reads and collapses them to one entry per CDR3 protein, without DNA. This repertoire includes around 400,000 distinct CDR3 sequences. This sample was included in a study of monozygotic twins with inflammatory bowel disease. Whole-study findings and limits: Discordant twins showed the same repertoire similarity as concordant twins, possibly from limited power.

Researchers isolated total RNA from whole blood without sorting T cells. This sequence originates from a human donor with ulcerative colitis or Crohn's disease, or a healthy co-twin of an affected twin (not recorded which). The sequencing input was blood.

CDR3 residues: CASSFRQAYNQPQHF. The rearrangement uses TRBV19 and TRBJ1-5; TCRdb indicates TRBD1, and absent DNA this call remains unverified. The CDR3 runs 15 residues. Germline V CDR1 and CDR2: LNHDA, SQIVND (reference sequence). Full variable domain (missing parts from reference TRBV19 and TRBJ1-5): DGGITQSPKYLFRKEGQNVTLSCEQNLNHDAMYWYRQDPGQGLRLIYYSQIVNDFQKGDIAEGYSVSREKKESFPLTVTSAQKNPTAFYLCASSFRQAYNQPQHFGDGTRLSIL.